One and the same sample provided the 17 T cell receptor beta chains below, sequenced in a study of T-cell reconstitution after alpha-beta-depleted transplantation in children. Researchers prepared the TCRbeta library using unique molecular identifiers, the study reports. In TCRdb, the PCR reads were re-called with MiXCR into one record per CDR3 protein. The data show fewer than 350,000 distinct CDR3 sequences, about 9.4% seen once. The sample was PBMCs, taken before TCRalphabeta/CD19-depleted stem cell transplant. Source of these receptors: a boy under two years old with acute myeloid leukemia, due to receive a stem cell transplant.

This clonotype occurred many times. This chain connects TRBV4-3 to TRBJ2-4; the D is unclear. Trimming shortened V by 0 bases and J by 0 bases, and 9 bases separated the two germline ends. Germline V gene sequence: CDR1 LGHNA, CDR2 YSLEER. The CDR3 length is 16 residues. The CDR3 bases are TGCGCCAGCAGCCAAGACGGACCACTAGCCAAAAACATTCAGTACTTC. It codes for CASSQDGPLAKNIQYF.

The V gene is TRBV15, the J gene TRBJ2-7, with 12 nucleotides matching TRBD2. The V segment lost 1 base and the J segment 6 bases; nucleotides outside the gene matches: 10. CDR1 and CDR2 (germline): LNHNV, YYDKDF (reference sequence). CDR3 length equals 17 residues. The CDR3 loop is CATSRGTSGTDGGEQYF. In DNA, the CDR3 is TGTGCCACCAGCAGAGGGACTAGCGGGACTGATGGAGGCGAGCAGTACTTC.

This clonotype has ten or more counts. V usage is TRBV28 and J usage is TRBJ1-5; D gene uncertain. The V end was cut by 3 bases, the J end by 2 bases, with 11 bases between. Looked up from germline, CDR1 is MDHEN and CDR2 is SYDVKM. The CDR3 runs to 15 residues. This CDR3 is CASSFFRSGNQPQHF. CDR3 nucleotide sequence: TGTGCCAGCAGTTTTTTCAGGTCGGGCAATCAGCCCCAGCATTTT.

This clonotype was found many times. J is TRBJ2-7 and V is TRBV25-1; 9 bases match TRBD2. This CDR3 comprises 15 residues. V shed 1 base and J 5 bases; nucleotides not matched to a gene: 6. Looked up from germline, CDR1 is MGHDK and CDR2 is SYGVNS. The CDR3 spells CASSEFVSGRNEQYF. In nucleotides, the CDR3 is TGTGCCAGCAGTGAATTTGTCAGCGGGAGGAACGAGCAGTACTTC.

This clonotype was counted many times. This chain uses TRBV12-3 or TRBV12-4 with TRBJ2-7; no firm D call. Trimming took 3 bases from V and 7 from J, leaving 16 bases between them. The CDR3 length is 14 residues. The CDR3 protein is CASSFGRSDVEQYF. CDR3 bases: TGTGCCAGCAGTTTTGGGCGGAGTGACGTGGAGCAGTACTTC.

CDR3 nucleotide sequence: TGTGCCAGCAGTCCGGGGACCTCTATCCCCTACGAGCAGTACTTC. It specifies CASSPGTSIPYEQYF. The J gene is TRBJ2-7, the V gene TRBV12-3 or TRBV12-4; D tentatively reads TRBD1 or TRBD2 (5 bases each). Between the trimmed V and J ends, which lost 5 bases and 2 bases, there was a span of 16 bases. There are 15 residues in the CDR3.

The chain employs TRBV6-1 and TRBJ2-7; TRBD1 aligns across 9 bases. The CDR3 length is 15 residues. Germline-derived CDR1 and CDR2 are MNHNS and SASEGT. Losses at the gene ends were 6 bases for V and 6 bases for J; bases not matched to a gene: 12. The CDR3 spells CASRRNGGQGGEQYF. The CDR3 region has the DNA TGTGCCAGCAGGCGGAACGGGGGACAGGGAGGCGAGCAGTACTTC.

This clonotype was detected ten times or more. This chain joins TRBV5-1 and TRBJ2-7; weak D call: TRBD1 (5 bases). In germline, CDR1 is SGHRS, CDR2 YFSETQ. This CDR3 region has 17 residues. V lost 4 bases and J 2 bases, leaving 22 bases between the germline ends. The CDR3 protein is CASSDGFLGERTYEQYF. CDR3 nucleotide sequence: TGCGCCAGCAGCGACGGATTTCTAGGGGAAAGGACCTACGAGCAGTACTTC.

This clonotype was observed at least ten times. The chain employs TRBV6-5 and TRBJ1-3, with TRBD1 as a possible D gene (5 bases). The length of the CDR3 is 16 residues. The germline V gene has CDR1 MNHEY and CDR2 SVGAGI. The germline V and J ends were trimmed by 1 base and 3 bases, with 13 bases remaining between them. Here the CDR3 DNA reads TGTGCCAGCAGTTACTTCCCATCGACAGTTGGAAACACCATATATTTT. Its translation: CASSYFPSTVGNTIYF.

This clonotype was seen ten or more times. The chain is built from TRBV4-1 and TRBJ2-3; 11 bases match TRBD2. The CDR3 sequence is 16 residues long. Germline lookup yields CDR1 MGHRA and CDR2 YSYEKL. The V and J ends lost 4 bases and 5 bases, in that order; junction bases with no gene match: 8. CDR3 DNA: TGCGCCAGCAGCCCCCGACTAGCGGGACGGAGAGATACGCAGTATTTT. Translation: CASSPRLAGRRDTQYF.

This clonotype has at least ten counts. The J gene is TRBJ2-1, the V gene TRBV4-1, with TRBD1 as a possible D gene (5 bases). Trimming shortened V by 4 bases and J by 7 bases, and 23 bases separated the two germline ends. This CDR3 region has 17 residues. Germline CDR1 is MGHRA and CDR2 is YSYEKL. The DNA for the CDR3 is TGCGCCAGCAGCCTATTCCTGGGGCAGGGTCGGTCAAATGAGCAGTTCTTC. Amino acids: CASSLFLGQGRSNEQFF.

This clonotype was counted at least ten times. In DNA, the CDR3 is TGTGCCTGGACCAGATCGAACACCGGGGAGCTGTTTTTT. This translates into CAWTRSNTGELFF. The chain joins TRBV30 to TRBJ2-2; D gene ambiguous. Trimming stripped 4 bases from V and 0 bases from J, with 6 bases between. The CDR3 covers 13 residues. Germline V gene sequence: CDR1 GTSNPN, CDR2 SVGIG (reference sequence).

V and J are TRBV5-6 and TRBJ2-7; D unresolved. The length of the CDR3 is 13 residues. Trimming left V 5 bases short and J 1 base short, with 10 bases between. Germline V gene sequence: CDR1 SGHDT, CDR2 YYEEEE. For the CDR3, the DNA is TGTGCCAGCAGGTCCCAAGGGTCCTACGAGCAGTACTTC. It encodes CASRSQGSYEQYF.

This clonotype was found many times. V and J are TRBV12-3 or TRBV12-4 and TRBJ2-3; D gene ambiguous. Trimming removed 3 bases from V and 5 bases from J, with 3 bases in between. The CDR3 loop spans 11 amino acids. This CDR3 reads CASSFVDTQYF. The CDR3 coding sequence is TGTGCCAGCAGTTTTGTAGATACGCAGTATTTT.

This clonotype was observed at least ten times. The chain joins TRBV4-1 to TRBJ2-5; D is unclear. This CDR3 has 10 residues. The V and J ends lost 5 bases and 9 bases respectively, with 7 bases between them. Germline-derived CDR1 and CDR2 are MGHRA and YSYEKL. The CDR3 DNA reads as TGCGCCAGCAGCGGAAAGGCCCAGTACTTC. Translated: CASSGKAQYF.

V gene TRBV7-3 combines with J gene TRBJ2-4, with D hard to call. The V and J ends lost 2 bases and 8 bases respectively, with 10 bases between them. The V gene's germline CDR1 is SGHTA and CDR2 FQGTGA. The CDR3 consists of 13 residues. The CDR3 spells CASSLYPGHIQYF. Here the CDR3 DNA reads TGTGCCAGCAGCTTATACCCCGGGCACATTCAGTACTTC. Combining the CDR3 with reference TRBV7-3 and TRBJ2-4 gives the whole variable domain GAGVSQTPSNKVTEKGKYVELRCDPISGHTALYWYRQSLGQGPEFLIYFQGTGAADDSGLPNDRFFAVRPEGSVSTLKIQRTERGDSAVYLCASSLYPGHIQYFGAGTRLSVL.

In this sample, this clonotype turned up many times. The chain carries TRBV7-9 and TRBJ1-1, with TRBD1 as a possible D gene (6 bases). This CDR3 spans 14 amino acids. V was trimmed by 3 bases and J by 1 base, leaving 9 bases between them. From germline, CDR1 is SEHNR and CDR2 FQNEAQ (reference sequence). CDR3 loop: CASSFAGANTEAFF. The CDR3 DNA follows: TGTGCCAGCAGCTTTGCGGGGGCGAACACTGAAGCTTTCTTT.